This record looks at one T cell receptor (beta chain) sequence and its context. The antigen remains undetermined. This entry is derived from a study of PD-L1 blockade in urothelial cancer. On the study more broadly: Analysis of the blood was performed 3 weeks (second dose) and 6 weeks after treatment start. Median T cell yield from blood was fewer than 150,000.

V gave up 1 base and J gave up 7 bases, with 17 bases separating them. The CDR3 totals 15 residues. Per the germline V gene, CDR1 is GTSNPN and CDR2 is SVGIG (reference sequence). Study outcomes and limitations: Where pretreatment blood TCR clonality fell below the median, better survival was predicted.

The patients' disease, urothelial carcinoma, was locally advanced or metastatic. Generated by immunoSEQ multiplex PCR, the TCRdb table keeps only in-frame clones and is missing some. The sample yields 41,000 or so clones, about four fifths seen once. This receptor was identified in a man in his 60s with urothelial cancer. The V and J genes are TRBV30 and TRBJ1-3; D perhaps matches TRBD1 (5 bases). Sample: PBMCs, taken around atezolizumab (anti-PD-L1) treatment. CDR3 in amino acids: CAWSGGTAVGNTIYF. The CDR3 bases are TGTGCCTGGAGTGGGGGGACTGCGGTTGGGAACACCATATATTTT.